The clone carrying this TCR beta chain was found once. What it binds is not known. Trimming took off 5 bases at V and 1 base at J, with 17 bases between the two ends. The CDR3 consists of 16 residues. The germline V gene has CDR1 SGHKS and CDR2 YYEKEE (reference sequence). Researchers prepared the TCRbeta library using unique molecular identifiers, the study reports. TCRdb re-analysed the PCR reads in MiXCR, keeping a single row per CDR3 protein. The sample includes about 440,000 distinct CDR3 sequences, approximately 41% seen only once; the top ten take 27%. The sample comes from a study of T-cell reconstitution after alpha-beta-depleted transplantation in children. Study-wide results and limits: Certain patients had high TCRbeta diversity at day 60, and it came from recipient T cells and thymic progenitors that survived. Reported findings indicate that, about two months after transplant, alpha-beta T cells came from several hundred expanded clones, which were derived from non-depleted graft cells. Newly made T cells mostly supplied T-cell counts and diversity one year after transplant.

The clonotype comes from a girl aged 2 to 10 with aplastic anemia, due to receive a stem cell transplant. The chain is built from TRBV5-5 and TRBJ2-3, with D possibly being TRBD1 or TRBD2 (6 bases each). Specimen: PBMCs, collected before TCRalphabeta/CD19-depleted stem cell transplant. The CDR3 is CASSREGGFGTDTQYF. CDR3 coding DNA: TGTGCCAGCAGTCGAGAGGGGGGATTCGGCACAGATACGCAGTATTTT.